This is a list of T cell receptor beta chains from one sample in a study of radiotherapy plus CTLA-4 blockade in lung cancer. Libraries were prepared by immunoSEQ multiplex PCR; TCRdb keeps only in-frame clonotypes and omits some of them. The sample lists about 100,000 clones; 83% were seen once. The source was peripheral blood, collected from a patient treated with radiotherapy plus ipilimumab. Receptors were obtained from a human donor with non-small cell lung cancer who had stable disease on radiotherapy plus ipilimumab. CDR3s leave out the opening cysteine and the closing phenylalanine or tryptophan. D genes are given only for firm matches.

v_call,d_call,j_call,cdr3_aa
TRBV6-5,TRBD1,TRBJ1-1,ASSGRQGGGTEAF
TRBV5-1,-,TRBJ2-1,ASSLRDYEQF
TRBV20-1,-,TRBJ1-5,SAGTGPQH
TRBV27,TRBD1,TRBJ2-2,ASSTRTGLNTGELF
TRBV11-2,-,TRBJ1-2,ASSSSAPYGYT
TRBV7-3,-,TRBJ1-2,ASSSQPGRGYT
TRBV19,TRBD1,TRBJ2-7,ASSIGTGPVEQY
TRBV2,-,TRBJ1-5,ASSEARDANYQPQH
TRBV10-1,-,TRBJ2-1,ASSEVGGTPYYNEQF
TRBV4-2,-,TRBJ2-7,ASSQDGIRAGYEQY
TRBV9,-,TRBJ2-3,ASSVRGAADTQY
TRBV5-5,-,TRBJ1-1,ASSFVGYTEAF
TRBV5-4,-,TRBJ2-5,ASSFISTETQY
TRBV19,-,TRBJ1-2,ASSTTFYGYT
TRBV4-1,TRBD2,TRBJ2-1,ASSPAGTSGVSYNEQF
TRBV5-8,-,TRBJ1-2,ASSLGGARGSYGYT
TRBV27,-,TRBJ2-6,ASTLGRGSGANVLT
TRBV7-9,-,TRBJ1-4,ASSFGFEKLF
TRBV5-1,-,TRBJ2-2,ASSLGGTTNTGELF
TRBV7-2,TRBD1,TRBJ2-3,ASSLLSGTGETDTQY
TRBV28,TRBD1,TRBJ1-3,ASSPRTGSGNTIY
TRBV27,TRBD2,TRBJ2-7,ASSYTGTSGYEQY
TRBV27,-,TRBJ2-1,ASRARASYNEQF
TRBV11-2,TRBD1,TRBJ1-2,ASSQRTGGYYGYT
TRBV19,TRBD2,TRBJ2-1,ASRRTGTSGSNEQF
TRBV19,TRBD1,TRBJ1-6,ASSTLGQGNSPLH
TRBV7-9,-,TRBJ1-3,ASSSSGAGNTIY
TRBV7-2,-,TRBJ1-1,ASSLDVQANTEAF
TRBV30,TRBD1,TRBJ1-2,AGPIGLGTGNGYT
TRBV5-1,-,TRBJ1-1,ASSRLGGEAF
TRBV5-8,-,TRBJ2-7,ASSLGYEQY
TRBV20-1,-,TRBJ2-7,SAIAVYEQY
TRBV28,TRBD1,TRBJ1-6,ASSPSTGNNSPLH
TRBV25-1,TRBD2,TRBJ2-5,ASSEVGLAEETQY
TRBV10-1,TRBD1,TRBJ1-1,ASSAWDRGLTEAF
TRBV18,TRBD1,TRBJ2-1,ASSRGQGIYNEQF
TRBV5-6,-,TRBJ1-5,ASSSADEGGSQPQH
TRBV28,-,TRBJ1-4,ASSLTGTEKLF
TRBV30,-,TRBJ2-7,AWSGNRVSSYEQY
TRBV6-1,-,TRBJ1-2,ASIGQSYGYT
TRBV6-4,-,TRBJ2-6,ASKTGLGANVLT
TRBV6-5,-,TRBJ2-2,ASSSLRGYRELF
TRBV27,TRBD2,TRBJ2-7,ASGKRGAYEQY
TRBV9,TRBD2,TRBJ2-4,ASSAGGGPPDIQY
TRBV28,TRBD1,TRBJ1-2,ASRQGALPGYT
TRBV7-9,TRBD1,TRBJ2-2,ASSGTGVRGELF
TRBV18,-,TRBJ1-5,ASSPSGTRSNQPQH
TRBV6-1,-,TRBJ1-3,ASQGAAGGNTIY
TRBV6-6,TRBD1,TRBJ2-1,ASRTGTGLTEQF
TRBV30,-,TRBJ2-1,AWSVRAVSYNEQF
TRBV30,-,TRBJ1-5,AWSGGFGASDQPQH
TRBV11-2,-,TRBJ1-1,ASSLGLGEAF
TRBV18,TRBD1,TRBJ1-6,ASSPGQGGNSPLH